Presented here are 30 T cell receptor beta chains from one specimen sequenced in a study of T cell changes during pregnancy in multiple sclerosis. Data came from immunoSEQ multiplex PCR; TCRdb stores just in-frame clones and leaves some out. There are about 100,000 clones in the sample; about 91% occur only once, and 2.5% to 3.5% lies in the top ten. Sample: peripheral blood, taken in the second trimester of pregnancy. The origin of the receptors is a female donor with multiple sclerosis, enrolled in a pregnancy study.

The V call is TRBV5-6, the J call TRBJ2-1, with TRBD2 identical over 13 bases. J was trimmed by 3 bases and V by 2 bases; bases with no gene match: 11. Germline V lookup: CDR1 SGHDT, CDR2 YYEEEE. This CDR3 is built from 19 residues. This CDR3 is CASSFVVPLAGGLYNEQFF. CDR3 coding DNA: TGTGCCAGCAGCTTCGTGGTTCCACTAGCGGGAGGGCTCTACAATGAGCAGTTCTTC.

The rearrangement uses TRBV4-3 and TRBJ2-3, with a tentative D call TRBD2 (5 bases). CDR1 and CDR2 from the germline V gene are LGHNA and YSLEER. CDR3 size: 16 residues. The V and J ends lost 5 bases and 6 bases respectively, with 21 bases between them. CDR3 DNA: TGCGCCAGCAGCGGAAGGGTACCACCCGGCGGGGATACGCAGTATTTT. Translating gives CASSGRVPPGGDTQYF.

The V call is TRBV10-3, the J call TRBJ2-2; D remains unclear. CDR3 size: 13 residues. CDR1 ENHRY and CDR2 SYGVKD come from the germline V gene. V was cut by 11 bases and J by 4 bases, with 14 bases left in between. CDR3 residues: CALTHSITGELFF. The DNA of the CDR3 is TGTGCCCTCACCCACAGTATCACCGGGGAGCTGTTTTTT.

This chain connects TRBV6-6 to TRBJ1-5, with a possible D match to TRBD1 (6 bases). Germline CDR1 is MNHNY and CDR2 is SVGAGI (reference sequence). V was shortened by 5 bases and J by 1 base, with 12 bases between the two germline ends. The CDR3 is 15 amino acids. CDR3 sequence: CASSQGTPSNQPQHF. CDR3 nucleotide sequence: TGTGCCAGCAGTCAAGGGACACCGAGCAATCAGCCCCAGCATTTT.

CDR3 loop: CASSQTRGLQHEQYF. The CDR3, as DNA: TGTGCCAGCTCACAGACCCGGGGACTCCAACACGAGCAGTACTTC. The chain couples TRBV18 to TRBJ2-7, with a tentative D call TRBD2 (6 bases). The V gene's germline CDR1 is KGHSH and CDR2 LQKENI. The length of the CDR3 is 15 residues. Between the trimmed V and J ends, which lost 4 bases and 5 bases, there was a span of 18 bases. The full variable domain, with the rest looked up from reference TRBV18 and TRBJ2-7, is NAGVMQNPRHLVRRRGQEARLRCSPMKGHSHVYWYRQLPEEGLKFMVYLQKENIIDESGMPKERFSAEFPKEGPSILRIQQVVRGDSAAYFCASSQTRGLQHEQYFGPGTRLTVT.

This chain uses TRBV30 with TRBJ2-7; D might be TRBD2 (6 bases). The CDR3 contains 18 residues. In germline, CDR1 is GTSNPN, CDR2 SVGIG (reference sequence). Deletions cut 0 bases from V and 0 bases from J, with 21 bases between. The CDR3, as DNA: TGTGCCTGGAGTGTAACGGTTTGGGGGAGGCAGAGCTCCTACGAGCAGTACTTC. Translating gives CAWSVTVWGRQSSYEQYF.

The chain couples TRBV7-9 to TRBJ2-7; the D is unclear. This CDR3 comprises 16 residues. Germline V CDR1 and CDR2: SEHNR, FQNEAQ (reference sequence). The V end lost 4 bases, the J end lost 2 bases, and 18 bases lay between the germline ends. This CDR3 is CASSSSAVTPPYEQYF. The CDR3, as DNA: TGTGCCAGCAGCTCCAGCGCGGTTACTCCCCCCTACGAGCAGTACTTC. The full variable domain, with the rest looked up from reference TRBV7-9 and TRBJ2-7, is DTGVSQNPRHKITKRGQNVTFRCDPISEHNRLYWYRQTLGQGPEFLTYFQNEAQLEKSRLLSDRFSAERPKGSFSTLEIQRTEQGDSAMYLCASSSSAVTPPYEQYFGPGTRLTVT.

The genes are TRBV18 and TRBJ1-5; 7 nucleotides agree with TRBD1. The V gene end was trimmed by 3 bases and the J gene end by 0 bases; junction bases not matched to a gene: 5. Germline values: CDR1 KGHSH, CDR2 LQKENI. The length of the CDR3 is 16 residues. CDR3 region: CASSPTGTFSNQPQHF. DNA of the CDR3: TGTGCCAGCTCACCGACAGGGACGTTTAGCAATCAGCCCCAGCATTTT.

The chain recombines TRBV7-9 with TRBJ2-7; TRBD1 agrees at 8 bases. This CDR3 has 14 residues. Germline loops: CDR1 SEHNR, CDR2 FQNEAQ (reference sequence). J was trimmed by 4 bases and V by 4 bases; bases with no gene match: 6. CDR3 nucleotide sequence: TGTGCCAGCAGCTCACAGGGGGGTACTTACGAGCAGTACTTC. Translation: CASSSQGGTYEQYF.

The V gene is TRBV19, the J gene TRBJ2-7; D perhaps matches TRBD2 (5 bases). V shed 1 base and J shed 4 bases, with 11 bases lying between them. This CDR3 comprises 14 residues. Germline V gene data show CDR1 as LNHDA and CDR2 as SQIVND (reference sequence). The CDR3 DNA reads as TGTGCCAGTAGTATAGGAGGGATTAATTACGAGCAGTACTTC. Its translation: CASSIGGINYEQYF.

This clone was seen just once. The chain recombines TRBV6-6 with TRBJ2-7, with 9 bases matching TRBD2. There are 15 residues in the CDR3. The J segment lost 2 bases and the V segment lost 3 bases, leaving 5 bases of the junction unmatched. Per the germline V gene, CDR1 is MNHNY and CDR2 is SVGAGI (reference sequence). This CDR3 reads CASSYLAGDPYEQYF. The CDR3 DNA sequence: TGTGCCAGCAGTTATTTAGCGGGAGACCCCTACGAGCAGTACTTC.

J is TRBJ2-3 and V is TRBV6-1; D remains ambiguous. CDR1 and CDR2 (germline): MNHNS, SASEGT. This CDR3 comprises 16 residues. V dropped 2 bases and J dropped 0 bases, with 12 bases sitting between them. This chain's CDR3 is CASSEQRGFSTDTQYF. CDR3 DNA: TGTGCCAGCAGTGAACAGCGCGGATTTAGCACAGATACGCAGTATTTT.

V is TRBV2 and J is TRBJ2-1, with 7 positions matching TRBD1. Germline values: CDR1 SNHLY, CDR2 FYNNEI. The CDR3 has 15 residues. V lost 6 bases, J lost 3 bases, and 8 bases stayed unmatched. The CDR3 spells CASRKTGTLYNEQFF. CDR3 DNA: TGTGCCAGCAGAAAGACAGGGACCCTCTACAATGAGCAGTTCTTC.

The chain combines TRBV4-1 with TRBJ2-7; 7 bases map to TRBD2. There are 16 residues in the CDR3. J lost 4 bases, V lost 0 bases, and 9 bases had no gene match. Germline V gene data show CDR1 as MGHRA and CDR2 as YSYEKL. CDR3 bases: TGCGCCAGCAGCCAAGAAGGGAGGGCGGAATTTTACGAGCAGTACTTC. It specifies CASSQEGRAEFYEQYF.

The rearrangement joins TRBV6-5 to TRBJ2-3, with D unclear. CDR3 length equals 12 residues. The V end was cut by 4 bases, the J end by 2 bases, with 4 bases between. Germline V CDR1 and CDR2: MNHEY, SVGAGI. CDR3 region: CASSSTTDTQYF. In DNA form, the CDR3 reads TGTGCCAGCAGTTCTACCACAGATACGCAGTATTTT.

This clone was counted between two and nine times. The V gene is TRBV5-4, the J gene TRBJ2-1; possible D gene TRBD2, 5 bases. V dropped 6 bases and J dropped 1 base, with 23 bases sitting between them. This CDR3 spans 18 amino acids. The germline CDR1 and CDR2 sequences are SGHNT and YYREEE (reference sequence). The CDR3 DNA reads TGTGCCAGCACTACAAAGGTGGGATTACGGGGTTCCTACAATGAGCAGTTCTTC. It is translated as CASTTKVGLRGSYNEQFF.

The genes are TRBV6-6 and TRBJ2-1, with TRBD2 identical over 8 bases. The V segment lost 5 bases and the J segment 5 bases; nucleotides outside the gene matches: 8. Per germline, CDR1 MNHNY and CDR2 SVGAGI (reference sequence). The CDR3 is 15 amino acids. CDR3 nucleotides: TGTGCCAGCAGTCCGCCGGGAGGGGCCGACAATGAGCAGTTCTTC. This sequence encodes CASSPPGGADNEQFF.

There are a few counts of this clone. This chain uses TRBV19 with TRBJ2-4; 8 bases map to TRBD2. V shed 5 bases and J 7 bases; nucleotides not matched to a gene: 4. CDR3 size: 13 residues. Germline V CDR1 and CDR2: LNHDA, SQIVND (reference sequence). CDR3 in amino acids: CASSRGGGNIQYF. CDR3 nucleotides: TGTGCCAGTAGTCGCGGCGGGGGGAACATTCAGTACTTC.

J is TRBJ2-5 and V is TRBV5-4; 8 nucleotides align to TRBD1. CDR3 size: 15 residues. V was clipped by 3 bases and J by 2 bases; unmatched bases: 6. The germline CDR1 and CDR2 sequences are SGHNT and YYREEE (reference sequence). CDR3 nucleotides: TGTGCCAGCAGCTCCCGGGACAGGTATCAAGAGACCCAGTACTTC. Its translation: CASSSRDRYQETQYF.

The CDR3 protein is CATSRDPGGSWVPGELFF. As DNA, the CDR3 is TGTGCCACCAGCAGAGACCCAGGGGGTAGTTGGGTCCCCGGGGAGCTGTTTTTT. V gene TRBV15 combines with J gene TRBJ2-2, with TRBD1 matching 7 bases. V was pared by 0 bases and J by 6 bases, with 13 bases of the junction left unmatched. The germline CDR1 and CDR2 sequences are LNHNV and YYDKDF (reference sequence). This CDR3 is built from 18 residues.

The chain employs TRBV6-5 and TRBJ1-1; TRBD1 matches at 7 bases. The J segment lost 0 bases and the V segment lost 6 bases, leaving 7 bases of the junction unmatched. This CDR3 is 15 amino acids long. CDR1 and CDR2 (germline): MNHEY, SVGAGI. The CDR3 DNA follows: TGTGCCAGCAGGACAGGGTCCTGGATGAACACTGAAGCTTTCTTT. As protein: CASRTGSWMNTEAFF.

V gene TRBV4-3 combines with J gene TRBJ2-6; 8 bases agree with TRBD1. The CDR3 has 19 amino acids. Germline-derived CDR1 and CDR2 are LGHNA and YSLEER. The V segment lost 4 bases and the J segment 0 bases; nucleotides outside the gene matches: 11. DNA for the CDR3: TGCGCCAGCAGCCCCAGTGGGCAGGGGGCATTCTCTGGGGCCAACGTCCTGACTTTC. Protein: CASSPSGQGAFSGANVLTF.

This rearrangement joins TRBV27 to TRBJ1-5, with TRBD1 matching over 10 bases. CDR3 size: 18 residues. The germline CDR1 and CDR2 sequences are MNHEY and SMNVEV (reference sequence). The V segment lost 5 bases and the J segment 7 bases; nucleotides outside the gene matches: 17. The CDR3 region is CASSTIPLRQGAYQPQHF. CDR3 nucleotides: TGTGCCAGCAGTACAATCCCCCTGAGACAGGGGGCTTACCAGCCCCAGCATTTT.

The count of this clone is one. The chain uses TRBV28 and TRBJ2-5; 9 bases line up with TRBD1. Germline CDR1 reads MDHEN; CDR2 reads SYDVKM. After removal of 6 bases from V and 4 bases from J, the junction contained 0 bases not matched to a gene. This CDR3 spans 12 amino acids. This CDR3 reads CASRDRGETQYF. The CDR3 DNA follows: TGTGCCAGCAGGGACAGGGGAGAGACCCAGTACTTC.

V gene TRBV7-2 combines with J gene TRBJ2-7, with 8 bases matching TRBD1. V lost 1 base and J lost 4; bases outside the gene matches: 6. The CDR3 spans 15 residues. CDR1 and CDR2 from the germline V gene are SGHTA and FQGNSA. The CDR3 DNA follows: TGTGCCAGCAGCTTAGGGCAGGGGGCTCTATACGAGCAGTACTTC. Translation: CASSLGQGALYEQYF.

This chain uses TRBV9 with TRBJ2-1, with 12 bases matching TRBD2. Germline-derived CDR1 and CDR2 are SGDLS and YYNGEE. With V trimmed by 6 bases and J by 4 bases, 26 bases remained unmatched. This CDR3 has 22 amino acids. CDR3 DNA sequence: TGTGCCAGCACGCTTTTCCTTGAAGGGACAGTGTTACTAGCGGGAGGTTACAATGAGCAGTTCTTC. Translating it yields CASTLFLEGTVLLAGGYNEQFF.

This chain links TRBV20-1 with TRBJ2-7; no reliable D call. Germline V gene lookup returns CDR1 DFQATT and CDR2 SNEGSKA (reference sequence). The CDR3 has 10 residues. The germline V and J ends were trimmed by 4 bases and 4 bases, with 5 bases remaining between them. CDR3: CSATPYEQYF. The CDR3 DNA sequence: TGCAGTGCTACCCCTTACGAGCAGTACTTC.

The rearrangement links TRBV5-6 to TRBJ1-2, with TRBD1 identical over 8 bases. Per germline, CDR1 SGHDT and CDR2 YYEEEE. The CDR3 is 16 residues long. The trim removed 2 bases at V and 2 bases at J, leaving 8 bases unmatched. CDR3 in amino acids: CASSFLSDRVNYGYTF. Written as DNA, the CDR3 is TGTGCCAGCAGCTTCCTCTCGGACAGGGTCAACTATGGCTACACCTTC.

V is TRBV21-1 and J is TRBJ1-1. TRBV21-1 is flagged as a pseudogene. The CDR3 has 14 amino acids. The CDR3 nucleotides are TGTGCCAGCAGCAAAGGAGGGATGAACACTGAAGCTTTCTTT. Protein: CASSKGGMNTEAFF.

The CDR3 here is CASSPLANTGELFF. DNA of the CDR3: TGTGCCAGCTCACCATTAGCGAACACCGGGGAGCTGTTTTTT. The chain employs TRBV18 and TRBJ2-2; D unresolved. Trimming stripped 2 bases from V and 0 bases from J, with 4 bases between. CDR1 is KGHSH, CDR2 LQKENI, per germline. The CDR3 loop spans 14 amino acids.